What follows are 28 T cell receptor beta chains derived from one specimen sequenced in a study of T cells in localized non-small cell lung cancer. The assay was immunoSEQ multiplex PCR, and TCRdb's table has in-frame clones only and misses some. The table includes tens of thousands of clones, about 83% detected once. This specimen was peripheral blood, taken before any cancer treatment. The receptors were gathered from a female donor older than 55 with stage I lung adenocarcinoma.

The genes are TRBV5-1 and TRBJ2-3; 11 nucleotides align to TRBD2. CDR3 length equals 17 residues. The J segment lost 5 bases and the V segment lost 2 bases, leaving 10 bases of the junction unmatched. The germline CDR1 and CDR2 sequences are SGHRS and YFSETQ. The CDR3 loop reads CASSLLTSGATLDTQYF. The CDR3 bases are TGCGCCAGCAGCTTACTGACTAGCGGGGCTACGCTAGATACGCAGTATTTT.

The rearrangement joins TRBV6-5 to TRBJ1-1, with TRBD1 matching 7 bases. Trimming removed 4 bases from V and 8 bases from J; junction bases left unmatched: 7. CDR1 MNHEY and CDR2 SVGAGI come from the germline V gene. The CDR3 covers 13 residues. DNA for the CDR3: TGTGCCAGCAGTTTTTCACCGGGACAGGAAGCTTTCTTT. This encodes CASSFSPGQEAFF.

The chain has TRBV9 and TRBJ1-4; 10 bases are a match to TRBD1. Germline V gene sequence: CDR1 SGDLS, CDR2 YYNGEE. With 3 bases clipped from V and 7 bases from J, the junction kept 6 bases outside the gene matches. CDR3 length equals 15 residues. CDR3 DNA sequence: TGTGCCAGCAGCGCGGGACAGGGGAGAATTGAAAAACTGTTTTTT. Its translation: CASSAGQGRIEKLFF.

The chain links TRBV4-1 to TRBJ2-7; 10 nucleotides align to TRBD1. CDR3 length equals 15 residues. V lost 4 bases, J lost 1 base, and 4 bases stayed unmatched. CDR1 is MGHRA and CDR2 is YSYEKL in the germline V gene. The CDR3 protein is CASSPGQGPSYEQYF. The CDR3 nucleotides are TGCGCCAGCAGCCCGGGACAGGGGCCGTCCTACGAGCAGTACTTC.

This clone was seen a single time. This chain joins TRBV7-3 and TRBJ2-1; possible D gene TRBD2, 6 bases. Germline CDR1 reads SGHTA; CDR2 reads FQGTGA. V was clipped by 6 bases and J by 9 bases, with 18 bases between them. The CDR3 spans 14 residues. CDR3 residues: CASSPGSGSFEQFF. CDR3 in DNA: TGTGCCAGCAGTCCGGGGTCCGGGAGCTTTGAGCAGTTCTTC.

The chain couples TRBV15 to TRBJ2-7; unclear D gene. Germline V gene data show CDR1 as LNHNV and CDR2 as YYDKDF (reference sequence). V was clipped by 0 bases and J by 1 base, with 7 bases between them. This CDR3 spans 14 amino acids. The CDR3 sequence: CATSREPESYEQYF. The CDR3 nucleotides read TGTGCCACCAGCAGAGAGCCCGAGTCCTACGAGCAGTACTTC.

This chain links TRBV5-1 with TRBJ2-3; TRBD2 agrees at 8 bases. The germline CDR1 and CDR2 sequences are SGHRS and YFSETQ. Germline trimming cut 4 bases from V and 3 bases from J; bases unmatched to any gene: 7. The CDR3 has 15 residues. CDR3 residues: CASSPQAGVTDTQYF. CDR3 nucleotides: TGCGCCAGCAGCCCCCAAGCGGGAGTGACAGATACGCAGTATTTT.

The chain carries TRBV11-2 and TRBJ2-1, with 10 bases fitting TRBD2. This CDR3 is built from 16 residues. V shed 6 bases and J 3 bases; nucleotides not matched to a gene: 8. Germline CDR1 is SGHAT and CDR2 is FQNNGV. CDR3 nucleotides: TGTGCCAGCAGTCCCCTCAGCGGGAGGGGCTACAATGAGCAGTTCTTC. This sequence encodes CASSPLSGRGYNEQFF.

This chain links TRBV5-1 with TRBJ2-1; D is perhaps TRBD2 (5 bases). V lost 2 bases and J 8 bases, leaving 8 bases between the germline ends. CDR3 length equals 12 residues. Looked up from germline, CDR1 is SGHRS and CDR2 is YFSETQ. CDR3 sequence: CASSFGGHEQFF. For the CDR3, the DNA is TGCGCCAGCAGCTTCGGCGGGCATGAGCAGTTCTTC.

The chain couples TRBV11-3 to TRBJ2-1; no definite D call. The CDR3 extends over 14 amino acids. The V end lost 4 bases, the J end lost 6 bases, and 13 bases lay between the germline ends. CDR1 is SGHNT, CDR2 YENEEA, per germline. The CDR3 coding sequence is TGTGCCAGCAGCTCACCTCCATCTAGCAATGAGCAGTTCTTC. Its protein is CASSSPPSSNEQFF. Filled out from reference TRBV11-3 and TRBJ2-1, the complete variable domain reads EAGVVQSPRYKIIEKKQPVAFWCNPISGHNTLYWYLQNLGQGPELLIRYENEEAVDDSQLPKDRFSAERLKGVDSTLKIQPAELGDSAVYLCASSSPPSSNEQFFGPGTRLTVL.

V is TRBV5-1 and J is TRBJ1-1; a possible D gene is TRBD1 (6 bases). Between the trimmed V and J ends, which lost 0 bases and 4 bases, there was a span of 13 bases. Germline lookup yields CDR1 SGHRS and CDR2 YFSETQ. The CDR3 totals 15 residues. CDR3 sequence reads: CASSLEGGRSTEAFF. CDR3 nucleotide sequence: TGCGCCAGCAGCTTGGAGGGGGGGCGGAGCACTGAAGCTTTCTTT.

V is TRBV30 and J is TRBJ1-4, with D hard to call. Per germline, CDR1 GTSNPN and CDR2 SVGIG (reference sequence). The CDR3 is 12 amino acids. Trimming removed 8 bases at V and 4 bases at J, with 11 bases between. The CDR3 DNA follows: TGTGCCGGCCGGGCCTATAATGAAAAACTGTTTTTT. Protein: CAGRAYNEKLFF.

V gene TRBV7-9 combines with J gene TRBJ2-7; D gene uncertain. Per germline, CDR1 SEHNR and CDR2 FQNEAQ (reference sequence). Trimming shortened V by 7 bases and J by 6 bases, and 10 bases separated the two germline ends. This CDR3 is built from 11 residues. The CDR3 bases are TGTGCCAGCACCCTTTTTGGCGAGCAGTACTTC. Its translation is CASTLFGEQYF.

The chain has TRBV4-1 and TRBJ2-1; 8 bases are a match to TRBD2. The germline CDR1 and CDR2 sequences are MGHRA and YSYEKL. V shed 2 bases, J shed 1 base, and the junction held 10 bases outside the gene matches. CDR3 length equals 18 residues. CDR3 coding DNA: TGCGCCAGCAGCCAAAATTTTGGGGCGGGAGGATCCTACAATGAGCAGTTCTTC. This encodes CASSQNFGAGGSYNEQFF.

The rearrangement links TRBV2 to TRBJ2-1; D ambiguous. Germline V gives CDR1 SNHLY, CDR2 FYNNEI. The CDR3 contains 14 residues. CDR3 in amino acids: CACGLSISYNEQFF. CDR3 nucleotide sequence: TGTGCGTGCGGTCTTAGCATCTCCTACAATGAGCAGTTCTTC.

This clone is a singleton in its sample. This chain's CDR3 is CASRTGQGGYTF. CDR3 nucleotide sequence: TGTGCCAGCAGGACAGGCCAGGGAGGCTACACCTTC. The chain employs TRBV2 and TRBJ1-2, with D possibly being TRBD1 (6 bases). Germline CDR1 and CDR2: SNHLY and FYNNEI. Trimming shortened V by 6 bases and J by 8 bases, and 13 bases separated the two germline ends. The CDR3 runs 12 residues.

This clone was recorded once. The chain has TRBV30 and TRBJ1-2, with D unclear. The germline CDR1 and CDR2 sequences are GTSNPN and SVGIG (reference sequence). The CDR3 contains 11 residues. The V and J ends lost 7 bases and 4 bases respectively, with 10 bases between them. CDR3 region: CASLGGYGYTF. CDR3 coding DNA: TGTGCCTCCCTCGGCGGCTATGGCTACACCTTC.

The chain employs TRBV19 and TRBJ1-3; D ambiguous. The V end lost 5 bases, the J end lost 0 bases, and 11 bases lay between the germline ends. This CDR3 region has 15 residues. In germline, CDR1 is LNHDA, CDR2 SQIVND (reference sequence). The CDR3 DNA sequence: TGTGCCAGTAGTTCAACAGCGAACTCTGGAAACACCATATATTTT. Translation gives CASSSTANSGNTIYF.

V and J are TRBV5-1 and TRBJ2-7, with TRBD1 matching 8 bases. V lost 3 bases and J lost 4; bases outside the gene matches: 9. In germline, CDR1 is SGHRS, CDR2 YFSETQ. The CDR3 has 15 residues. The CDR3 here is CASSWTGQGLYEQYF. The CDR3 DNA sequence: TGCGCCAGCAGCTGGACAGGACAGGGATTATACGAGCAGTACTTC.

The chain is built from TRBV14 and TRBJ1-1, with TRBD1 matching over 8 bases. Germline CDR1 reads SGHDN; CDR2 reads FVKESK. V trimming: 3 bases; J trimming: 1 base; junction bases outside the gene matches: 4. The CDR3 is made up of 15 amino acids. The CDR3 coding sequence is TGTGCCAGCAGCCACCGGACAGGGTGGAACACTGAAGCTTTCTTT. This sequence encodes CASSHRTGWNTEAFF.

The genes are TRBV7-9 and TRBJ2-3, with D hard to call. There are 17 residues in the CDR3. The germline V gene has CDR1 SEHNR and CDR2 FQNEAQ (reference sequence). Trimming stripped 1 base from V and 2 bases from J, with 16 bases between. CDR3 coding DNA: TGTGCCAGCAGCTTAGAGGTTGTAGTTTCTTACACAGATACGCAGTATTTT. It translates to CASSLEVVVSYTDTQYF.

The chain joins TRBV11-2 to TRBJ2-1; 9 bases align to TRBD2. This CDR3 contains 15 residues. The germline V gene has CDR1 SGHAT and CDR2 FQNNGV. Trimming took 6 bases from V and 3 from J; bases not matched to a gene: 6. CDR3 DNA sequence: TGTGCCAGCAGACCTCTAGCGGGGAGCTACAATGAGCAGTTCTTC. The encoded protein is CASRPLAGSYNEQFF.

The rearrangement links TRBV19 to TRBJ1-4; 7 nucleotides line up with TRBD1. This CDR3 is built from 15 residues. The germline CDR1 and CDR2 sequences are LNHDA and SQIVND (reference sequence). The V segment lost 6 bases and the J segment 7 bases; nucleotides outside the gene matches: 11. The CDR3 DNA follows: TGTGCCAGTAGAGAGGGGGCGGGTGAAACTGAAAAACTGTTTTTT. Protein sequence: CASREGAGETEKLFF.

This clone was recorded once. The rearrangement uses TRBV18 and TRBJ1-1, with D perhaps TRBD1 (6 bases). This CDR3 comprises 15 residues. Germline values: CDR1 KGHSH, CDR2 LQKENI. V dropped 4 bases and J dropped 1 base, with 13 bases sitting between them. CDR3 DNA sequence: TGTGCCAGCTCACAGGGGGTGACAGCGAACACTGAAGCTTTCTTT. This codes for CASSQGVTANTEAFF.

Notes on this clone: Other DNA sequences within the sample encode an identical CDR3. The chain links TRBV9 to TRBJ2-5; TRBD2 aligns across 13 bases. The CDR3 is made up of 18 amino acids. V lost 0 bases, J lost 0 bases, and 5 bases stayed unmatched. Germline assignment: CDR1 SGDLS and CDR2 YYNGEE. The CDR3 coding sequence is TGTGCCAGCAGCGTAGGACTAGCGGGAGGTCTGTACCAAGAGACCCAGTACTTC. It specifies CASSVGLAGGLYQETQYF.

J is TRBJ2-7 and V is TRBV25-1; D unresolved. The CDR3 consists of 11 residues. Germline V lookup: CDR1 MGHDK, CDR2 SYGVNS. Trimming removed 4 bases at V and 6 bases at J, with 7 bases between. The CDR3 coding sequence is TGTGCCAGCAGTGTGGGCGGCGAGCAGTACTTC. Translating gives CASSVGGEQYF.

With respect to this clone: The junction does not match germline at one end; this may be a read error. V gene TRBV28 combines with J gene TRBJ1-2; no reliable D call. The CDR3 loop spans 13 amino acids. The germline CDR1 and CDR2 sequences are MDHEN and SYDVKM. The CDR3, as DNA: TGTGTCAGCAGTTCCCCGAGGAGGAGAGGCTACACCTTC. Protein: CVSSSPRRRGYTF.

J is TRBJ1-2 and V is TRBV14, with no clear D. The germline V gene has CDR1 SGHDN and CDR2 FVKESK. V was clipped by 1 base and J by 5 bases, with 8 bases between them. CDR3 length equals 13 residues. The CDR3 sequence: CASSQGAVYGYTF. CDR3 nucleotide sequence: TGTGCCAGCAGCCAAGGGGCAGTTTATGGCTACACCTTC.